The clone carrying this T cell receptor beta chain was observed a single time. Antigen unknown. One junction end disagrees with the germline gene, perhaps due to a read error. CDR1 is MNHEY, CDR2 SVGEGT, per germline. The CDR3 runs to 15 residues. These data come from a study of tumor-infiltrating lymphocytes in primary liver carcinoma. The tissue used was unsorted bulk material of about 19-33 mg. RNA and DNA were co-extracted from it with the AllPrep DNA/RNA mini kit. Each participant had primary liver carcinoma, and surgical resection was the treatment. Broader study findings: Only about 7-24% of top clones showed up in all five tumor regions.

cDNA specific to TCR beta was made from 450 to 500 ng of total RNA, with a constant-region primer employed for priming. Generation of the TCR beta libraries relied on three nested multiplex PCR rounds using slightly modified ARM-PCR. A C-beta reverse primer and TRBV1-TRBV30 forward primers served in each of the first two PCR rounds, at about 10 cycles apiece. TCRdb redid the calling of the multiplex PCR reads with MiXCR, one entry per CDR3 protein. The sample has 52,000 or so distinct CDR3 sequences; over 65% are singletons. Sequences were obtained from liver tumor tissue from sampling region 5. As to subset: tumor region T5, tumor centre. The chain is built from TRBV6-2 or TRBV6-3 and TRBJ2-6; D is uncertain. The sequence was collected from a man between 35 and 55 years old with primary liver carcinoma and hepatitis B virus infection. Here the CDR3 DNA reads TGTGCCAGCTACGCGGTACTCTCTGGGACCAACGTCCTGACTTTC. This translates into CASYAVLSGTNVLTF.